These 11 T cell receptor beta chains came from one sample sequenced in a study of shared clonotypes between healthy human individuals (TCRdb year 2020). For the CD8 naive samples, CD45RO-negative cells were positively selected for CCR7, yielding a CD45RA+CCR7+ population from which TemRA cells were excluded. Library preparation employed the immunoSEQ multiplex PCR assay. TCRdb mirrors the immuneACCESS table, restricted to in-frame sequences. Some clones are absent from its copies; in checked studies, under half trace to an unresolved V gene, and the reason for the others is unknown. The sample records about 1,900,000 clones, about 95% of which are singletons. The ten top clones hold under 1.5% of the sample. What was sequenced was naive CD8+ T cells sorted from blood. The cell subset or site label here, explained by the study, means: CD45RA+CCR7+. These receptors originate from a man aged 18 to 29 in good health.

The V gene is TRBV11-2, the J gene TRBJ1-5; TRBD1 is a possible D gene (5 bases). This CDR3 contains 15 residues. CDR1 is SGHAT and CDR2 is FQNNGV in the germline V gene. The germline V and J ends were trimmed by 3 bases and 0 bases, with 9 bases remaining between them. The CDR3 DNA reads as TGTGCCAGCAGCTTTACCAGGGCTAGCAATCAGCCCCAGCATTTT. It is translated as CASSFTRASNQPQHF.

CDR3 coding DNA: TGCAGCGTTGACCTTGGACTAGCGGGGGGTAATGAGCAGTTCTTC. It encodes CSVDLGLAGGNEQFF. This rearrangement joins TRBV29-1 to TRBJ2-1, with 14 bases fitting TRBD2. CDR1 and CDR2 (germline): SQVTM, ANQGSEA. The V segment lost 3 bases and the J segment 7 bases; nucleotides outside the gene matches: 5. This CDR3 has 15 amino acids.

This CDR3 is CASSFGIQVPQETQYF. In DNA, the CDR3 is TGTGCCAGCAGTTTCGGAATCCAAGTTCCCCAAGAGACCCAGTACTTC. V and J are TRBV28 and TRBJ2-5; D uncertain. V shed 3 bases and J shed 1 base, with 15 bases lying between them. Germline CDR1 MDHEN, CDR2 SYDVKM. The CDR3 sequence is 16 residues long.

J is TRBJ2-2 and V is TRBV4-1, with D perhaps TRBD1 (5 bases). CDR3 length: 14 amino acids. Trimming removed 3 bases from V and 1 base from J, with 6 bases in between. Per the germline V gene, CDR1 is MGHRA and CDR2 is YSYEKL. Here the CDR3 reads CASSHTGNTGELFF. DNA for the CDR3: TGCGCCAGCAGCCACACAGGGAACACCGGGGAGCTGTTTTTT.

This clone has only a few counts. The gene calls are TRBV5-4 and TRBJ2-7; D is perhaps TRBD1 (6 bases). V lost 0 bases, J lost 2 bases, and 9 bases lay in between. The CDR3 is 14 amino acids. Germline values: CDR1 SGHNT, CDR2 YYREEE (reference sequence). The CDR3 DNA reads as TGTGCCAGCAGCTTGGATGAGGGGGCCTACGAGCAGTACTTC. Protein: CASSLDEGAYEQYF.

This sequence joins TRBV27 and TRBJ2-1; weak D call: TRBD2 (6 bases). V was trimmed by 6 bases and J by 8 bases, leaving 20 bases between them. This CDR3 comprises 15 residues. The germline CDR1 and CDR2 sequences are MNHEY and SMNVEV (reference sequence). This chain's CDR3 is CASSQLQGGVDEQFF. The CDR3 DNA is TGTGCCAGCAGCCAACTTCAAGGAGGGGTGGATGAGCAGTTCTTC.

The gene calls are TRBV4-3 and TRBJ1-6; no clear D gene. This CDR3 is 17 amino acids long. Germline-derived CDR1 and CDR2 are LGHNA and YSLEER. V gave up 0 bases and J gave up 0 bases, with 9 bases separating them. The CDR3 loop reads CASSQDQVNSYNSPLHF. The CDR3 nucleotides read TGCGCCAGCAGCCAAGATCAGGTGAACTCCTATAATTCACCCCTCCACTTT.

The chain recombines TRBV2 with TRBJ2-7; D may correspond to TRBD1 or TRBD2 (6 bases each). Trimming left V 10 bases short and J 3 bases short, with 22 bases between. Germline loops: CDR1 SNHLY, CDR2 FYNNEI. The length of the CDR3 is 15 residues. The DNA for the CDR3 is TGTGCCATCGAGCTGGGGGGCAGGTCGGACTACGAGCAGTACTTC. This codes for CAIELGGRSDYEQYF.

The CDR3 here is CASSPRDPLEQFF. The CDR3 DNA sequence: TGTGCCAGCAGCCCCCGGGATCCCCTCGAGCAGTTCTTC. The rearrangement joins TRBV7-8 to TRBJ2-1, with a possible D match to TRBD2 (5 bases). Deletions cut 5 bases from V and 10 bases from J, with 15 bases between. The germline gives CDR1 SGHVS, CDR2 FQNEAQ. The CDR3 length is 13 residues.

This chain joins TRBV27 and TRBJ2-5; weak D call: TRBD2 (6 bases). The V end was cut by 8 bases, the J end by 0 bases, with 10 bases between. CDR1 and CDR2 (germline): MNHEY, SMNVEV (reference sequence). This CDR3 has 13 amino acids. The CDR3 coding sequence is TGTGCCAGCGGGACTGAGTACCAAGAGACCCAGTACTTC. As protein: CASGTEYQETQYF.

This chain connects TRBV6-6 to TRBJ1-6, with D possibly TRBD1 on 6 matching bases. Deletions cut 5 bases from V and 0 bases from J, with 11 bases between. Germline values: CDR1 MNHNY, CDR2 SVGAGI (reference sequence). This CDR3 is 16 amino acids long. DNA for the CDR3: TGTGCCAGCAGTCAGGACAGTAGCTCCTATAATTCACCCCTCCACTTT. This codes for CASSQDSSSYNSPLHF.